Listed here are 29 T cell receptor beta chains from one sample, sequenced in a study of cytomegalovirus exposure and HLA in healthy donors. In the PCR, 60 Vbeta and 13 Jbeta primers were used. Clones were sequenced by immunoSEQ multiplex PCR, and TCRdb holds only the in-frame ones, with some missing. The sample lists more than 95,000 clones, about three quarters occurring once. Sequenced input: PBMCs. The receptors derive from a man aged 25 to 45 in good health and CMV-seronegative.

The J gene is TRBJ1-2, the V gene TRBV27, with 9 bases lining up with TRBD1. Trimming at V came to 4 bases and at J to 2 bases, leaving 2 bases not matched to a gene. The CDR3 spans 14 residues. The germline V gene has CDR1 MNHEY and CDR2 SMNVEV (reference sequence). CDR3 amino acids: CASSWTGDNYGYTF. CDR3 coding DNA: TGTGCCAGCAGTTGGACAGGGGACAACTATGGCTACACCTTC.

This clone was observed once. The junction and the germline gene differ at one end; a read error may be behind it. The rearrangement joins TRBV5-1 to TRBJ2-2; TRBD1 agrees at 8 bases. CDR3 length: 15 amino acids. The germline V gene has CDR1 SGHRS and CDR2 YFSETQ. CDR3 in amino acids: CAGSPDRADTGELFF. The DNA for the CDR3 is TGCGCCGGCAGCCCGGACAGGGCGGACACCGGGGAGCTGTTTTTT.

V gene TRBV7-3 combines with J gene TRBJ2-5; 11 positions match TRBD1. The germline CDR1 and CDR2 sequences are SGHTA and FQGTGA. Germline trimming cut 2 bases from V and 4 bases from J; bases unmatched to any gene: 6. The CDR3 runs 16 residues. CDR3: CASSLQGTGGLETQYF. The CDR3 DNA reads TGTGCCAGCAGCTTACAGGGGACAGGGGGGTTAGAGACCCAGTACTTC.

This clone appeared once. This chain's CDR3 is CASSAGASGGALAYNEQFF. CDR3 nucleotide sequence: TGTGCCAGCAGTGCGGGGGCTAGCGGGGGGGCCCTGGCCTACAATGAGCAGTTCTTC. The chain has TRBV28 and TRBJ2-1; 12 bases map to TRBD2. The CDR3 totals 19 residues. From germline, CDR1 is MDHEN and CDR2 SYDVKM. Germline trimming cut 5 bases from V and 2 bases from J; bases unmatched to any gene: 13.

V usage is TRBV7-3 and J usage is TRBJ1-3; D is perhaps TRBD1 (6 bases). V was pared by 5 bases and J by 2 bases, with 13 bases between. The CDR3 runs 15 residues. Germline CDR1 SGHTA, CDR2 FQGTGA. CDR3: CASSAGEGAGNTIYF. The CDR3 coding sequence is TGTGCCAGCAGCGCAGGAGAGGGGGCTGGAAACACCATATATTTT.

The CDR3 region is CASSYRASVTGELFF. As DNA, the CDR3 is TGTGCCAGCAGTTACCGAGCTAGCGTAACCGGGGAGCTGTTTTTT. The chain recombines TRBV6-5 with TRBJ2-2; D might be TRBD2 (6 bases). V lost 2 bases and J lost 5, with 12 bases in between. In germline, CDR1 is MNHEY, CDR2 SVGAGI. The CDR3 covers 15 residues.

This sequence joins TRBV27 and TRBJ1-5; 8 bases are shared with TRBD1. Germline-derived CDR1 and CDR2 are MNHEY and SMNVEV (reference sequence). Losses at the gene ends were 7 bases for V and 4 bases for J; bases not matched to a gene: 9. This CDR3 contains 15 residues. CDR3 protein: CASKNGTGFNQPQHF. The CDR3 DNA reads as TGTGCCAGCAAAAACGGGACAGGTTTTAATCAGCCCCAGCATTTT.

Written as DNA, the CDR3 is TGCAGTACCCTTTCGGGGACCCAGCATTTT. As protein: CSTLSGTQHF. The chain employs TRBV20-1 and TRBJ1-5, with D unclear. V lost 8 bases and J lost 11, with 13 bases in between. CDR1 DFQATT and CDR2 SNEGSKA come from the germline V gene (reference sequence). This CDR3 region has 10 residues.

V and J are TRBV5-1 and TRBJ2-7; D may be TRBD1 (5 bases). V gave up 1 base and J gave up 5 bases, with 13 bases separating them. The CDR3 is 14 residues long. Germline assignment: CDR1 SGHRS and CDR2 YFSETQ. The CDR3 region has the DNA TGCGCCAGCAGCTTGCAGGGCCAGTCCGACGAGCAGTACTTC. It yields the protein CASSLQGQSDEQYF. The variable domain in full, completed from reference TRBV5-1 and TRBJ2-7, reads KAGVTQTPRYLIKTRGQQVTLSCSPISGHRSVSWYQQTPGQGLQFLFEYFSETQRNKGNFPGRFSGRQFSNSRSEMNVSTLELGDSALYLCASSLQGQSDEQYFGPGTRLTVT.

This chain uses TRBV27 with TRBJ1-5, with D perhaps matching TRBD1 (5 bases). Germline CDR1 is MNHEY and CDR2 is SMNVEV (reference sequence). The germline V and J ends were trimmed by 5 bases and 0 bases, with 11 bases remaining between them. This CDR3 is 15 amino acids long. CDR3 protein: CASSLGRYSNQPQHF. As DNA, the CDR3 is TGTGCCAGCAGTCTGGGGCGTTATAGCAATCAGCCCCAGCATTTT.

The rearrangement uses TRBV5-4 and TRBJ1-2; TRBD1 might be the D (6 bases). CDR1 and CDR2 from the germline V gene are SGHNT and YYREEE (reference sequence). The CDR3 is 16 residues long. V lost 4 bases, J lost 3 bases, and 19 bases lay in between. The CDR3 nucleotides are TGTGCCAGCAGCCGTCTCGGACAGAAGATTTACTATGGCTACACCTTC. Translated: CASSRLGQKIYYGYTF.

The chain combines TRBV7-2 with TRBJ1-4; TRBD1 agrees at 8 bases. Germline loops: CDR1 SGHTA, CDR2 FQGNSA. This CDR3 spans 13 amino acids. With 5 bases clipped from V and 6 bases from J, the junction kept 2 bases outside the gene matches. The CDR3 sequence is CASSQGADEKLFF. CDR3 nucleotide sequence: TGTGCCAGCAGCCAGGGGGCTGATGAAAAACTGTTTTTT. The full variable domain, in which reference TRBV7-2 and TRBJ1-4 provide the parts outside the CDR3, is GAGVSQSPSNKVTEKGKDVELRCDPISGHTALYWYRQSLGQGLEFLIYFQGNSAPDKSGLPSDRFSAERTGGSVSTLTIQRTQQEDSAVYLCASSQGADEKLFFGSGTQLSVL.

This clone appeared once. The chain has TRBV6-5 and TRBJ2-7; TRBD1 matches 8 bases. The trim removed 4 bases at V and 5 bases at J, leaving 7 bases unmatched. In germline, CDR1 is MNHEY, CDR2 SVGAGI. CDR3 length: 14 residues. The CDR3: CASSSGTGRDEQYF. The CDR3 bases are TGTGCCAGCAGTTCCGGGACAGGTCGCGACGAGCAGTACTTC.

The chain uses TRBV28 and TRBJ1-3, with no clear D. Germline CDR1 reads MDHEN; CDR2 reads SYDVKM. There are 16 residues in the CDR3. Trimming stripped 1 base from V and 3 bases from J, with 13 bases between. The CDR3 is CASSLFDGRIGNTIYF. CDR3 coding DNA: TGTGCCAGCAGTTTATTTGACGGGAGAATTGGAAACACCATATATTTT.

The sample holds a few counts of this clone. In DNA form, the CDR3 reads TGTGCCAGCAGCGTATCGGGACAGGGCTACGAGCAGTACTTC. Translation: CASSVSGQGYEQYF. This sequence joins TRBV9 and TRBJ2-7; 9 nucleotides align to TRBD1. Losses at the gene ends were 1 base for V and 3 bases for J; bases not matched to a gene: 2. The CDR3 length is 14 residues. Germline V gene sequence: CDR1 SGDLS, CDR2 YYNGEE.

V gene TRBV7-2 combines with J gene TRBJ2-5; the match to TRBD1 covers 8 bases. V was clipped by 3 bases and J by 5 bases; unmatched bases: 5. Germline CDR1 reads SGHTA; CDR2 reads FQGNSA. The CDR3 is 14 residues long. The CDR3 sequence is CASSFGRGRETQYF. CDR3 DNA sequence: TGTGCCAGCAGCTTTGGCAGGGGGCGGGAGACCCAGTACTTC. Full variable domain (missing parts from reference TRBV7-2 and TRBJ2-5): GAGVSQSPSNKVTEKGKDVELRCDPISGHTALYWYRQSLGQGLEFLIYFQGNSAPDKSGLPSDRFSAERTGGSVSTLTIQRTQQEDSAVYLCASSFGRGRETQYFGPGTRLLVL.

This clone was counted a few times. This chain links TRBV6-4 with TRBJ2-3; the D is unclear. V shed 4 bases and J shed 2 bases, with 16 bases lying between them. CDR1 and CDR2 from the germline V gene are MRHNA and SNTAGT. The CDR3 spans 16 residues. The CDR3 DNA is TGTGCCAGCAGTGTACAGATAGGCTCCAACACAGATACGCAGTATTTT. It encodes CASSVQIGSNTDTQYF.

The chain recombines TRBV10-3 with TRBJ2-7; D is perhaps TRBD2 (5 bases). This CDR3 has 14 amino acids. Per the germline V gene, CDR1 is ENHRY and CDR2 is SYGVKD. Trimming pared 0 bases from V and 5 bases from J, leaving 11 bases between. CDR3 loop: CAISESRRYHEQYF. The CDR3 DNA reads TGTGCCATCAGTGAGTCGAGGAGGTATCACGAGCAGTACTTC.

This chain uses TRBV19 with TRBJ1-1, with 7 bases identical to TRBD1. From germline, CDR1 is LNHDA and CDR2 SQIVND (reference sequence). The V gene end was trimmed by 5 bases and the J gene end by 0 bases; junction bases not matched to a gene: 15. The CDR3 runs to 18 residues. As DNA, the CDR3 is TGTGCCAGTAGTCCAACCCGAGACAGGGTCCACATGAACACTGAAGCTTTCTTT. Its protein is CASSPTRDRVHMNTEAFF.

There are a few counts of this clone. The V gene is TRBV14, the J gene TRBJ1-6, with D tentatively TRBD1 (6 bases). Germline V CDR1 and CDR2: SGHDN, FVKESK. V was pared by 1 base and J by 7 bases, with 17 bases between. CDR3 size: 17 residues. The CDR3 bases are TGTGCCAGCAGCCAAGCCACAGGGCTTAGACTAAATTCACCCCTCCACTTT. This gives the protein CASSQATGLRLNSPLHF.

The chain combines TRBV18 with TRBJ2-7; D gene uncertain. The germline V and J ends were trimmed by 0 bases and 2 bases, with 8 bases remaining between them. The CDR3 totals 14 residues. The germline CDR1 and CDR2 sequences are KGHSH and LQKENI. The CDR3 DNA follows: TGTGCCAGCTCACCACCGAGCCTAACCTACGAGCAGTACTTC. It translates to CASSPPSLTYEQYF.

The J gene is TRBJ2-3, the V gene TRBV28; a possible D gene is TRBD2 (5 bases). Trimming stripped 7 bases from V and 6 bases from J, with 11 bases between. The germline CDR1 and CDR2 sequences are MDHEN and SYDVKM. The CDR3 covers 12 residues. The CDR3 DNA sequence: TGTGCCAGCATGGACGGGGTTGATACGCAGTATTTT. It translates to CASMDGVDTQYF.

V usage is TRBV10-3 and J usage is TRBJ1-2, with D uncertain. The CDR3 extends over 13 amino acids. V was clipped by 8 bases and J by 5 bases, with 15 bases between them. Germline-derived CDR1 and CDR2 are ENHRY and SYGVKD. CDR3 nucleotide sequence: TGTGCCATCCGCGTTGAAAGGGAGTATGGCTACACCTTC. It codes for CAIRVEREYGYTF.

The gene calls are TRBV11-3 and TRBJ2-5; TRBD2 might be the D (5 bases). The CDR3 consists of 14 residues. Germline CDR1 reads SGHNT; CDR2 reads YENEEA. V lost 5 bases and J lost 11, with 21 bases in between. The CDR3 protein is CASSPGRTQEEQYF. The CDR3, as DNA: TGTGCCAGCAGCCCAGGACGGACGCAGGAGGAGCAGTACTTC.

This chain uses TRBV18 with TRBJ2-7, with D tentatively TRBD2 (5 bases). Germline V gives CDR1 KGHSH, CDR2 LQKENI. The CDR3 loop spans 13 amino acids. V lost 2 bases and J lost 5, with 10 bases in between. CDR3 sequence: CASSPGSSDEQYF. CDR3 nucleotide sequence: TGTGCCAGCTCACCAGGGAGTTCAGACGAGCAGTACTTC.

The chain is built from TRBV5-4 and TRBJ2-7; 9 bases are a match to TRBD1. Germline CDR1 reads SGHNT; CDR2 reads YYREEE (reference sequence). The CDR3 runs 14 residues. J was trimmed by 5 bases and V by 0 bases; bases with no gene match: 3. The CDR3 DNA is TGTGCCAGCAGCTTGGTAGGGGACAGGGACGAGCAGTACTTC. It translates to CASSLVGDRDEQYF.

The V gene is TRBV6-1, the J gene TRBJ1-1; D is uncertain. Germline assignment: CDR1 MNHNS and CDR2 SASEGT. The CDR3 sequence is 14 residues long. V was pared by 1 base and J by 1 base, with 7 bases between. CDR3 DNA: TGTGCCAGCAGTGAAGGGTGGCCGAACACTGAAGCTTTCTTT. This sequence encodes CASSEGWPNTEAFF.

CDR3 loop: CASSREVEAFF. The CDR3 nucleotides are TGTGCCAGCAGCCGGGAGGTGGAAGCTTTCTTT. The V and J genes are TRBV6-6 and TRBJ1-1; no clear D. The CDR3 contains 11 residues. Per germline, CDR1 MNHNY and CDR2 SVGAGI (reference sequence). V dropped 6 bases and J dropped 8 bases, with 10 bases sitting between them.

This clone was seen only a few times. This chain connects TRBV9 to TRBJ2-7; 8 bases line up with TRBD2. This CDR3 is built from 13 residues. The V and J ends lost 3 bases and 5 bases, in that order; junction bases with no gene match: 4. Germline V CDR1 and CDR2: SGDLS, YYNGEE. The CDR3 DNA reads as TGTGCCAGCAGCGCTGGGACTAGGGACGAGCAGTACTTC. Amino acids: CASSAGTRDEQYF.